The entry below gives a single T cell receptor (beta chain) sequence along with its context. The sample comes from a study of T cell responses to AZD1222 COVID-19 vaccine. Study as a whole: Pooled samples include second doses given at about 4 or 12 weeks.

The table came from immunoSEQ multiplex PCR; TCRdb's copy has only in-frame clones and leaves some out. The table includes approximately 180,000 clones, about 90% detected once. The CDR3 extends over 13 amino acids. Germline-derived CDR1 and CDR2 are KGHSH and LQKENI. Trimming pared 2 bases from V and 1 base from J, leaving 2 bases between. The sample was peripheral blood, taken on day 0 of AZD1222 vaccination. This TCR was sampled from an adult in good health. The rearrangement links TRBV18 to TRBJ2-2; D is unresolved. The CDR3 DNA reads as TGTGCCAGCTCACCATGGAACACCGGGGAGCTGTTTTTT. This codes for CASSPWNTGELFF.